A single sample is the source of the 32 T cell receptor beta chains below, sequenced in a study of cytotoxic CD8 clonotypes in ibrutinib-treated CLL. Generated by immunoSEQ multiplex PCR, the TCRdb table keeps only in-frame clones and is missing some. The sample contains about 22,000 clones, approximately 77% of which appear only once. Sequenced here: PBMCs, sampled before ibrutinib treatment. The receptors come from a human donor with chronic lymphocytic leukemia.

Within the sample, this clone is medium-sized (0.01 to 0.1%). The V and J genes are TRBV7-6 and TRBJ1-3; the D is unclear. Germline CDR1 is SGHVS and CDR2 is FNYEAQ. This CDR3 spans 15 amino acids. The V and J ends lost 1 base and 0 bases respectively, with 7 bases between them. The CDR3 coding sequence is TGTGCCAGCAGCTTAGAGCCAAGCTCTGGAAACACCATATATTTT. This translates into CASSLEPSSGNTIYF.

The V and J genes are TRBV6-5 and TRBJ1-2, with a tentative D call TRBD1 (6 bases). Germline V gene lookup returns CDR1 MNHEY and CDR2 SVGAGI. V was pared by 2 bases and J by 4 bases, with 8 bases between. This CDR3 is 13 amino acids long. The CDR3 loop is CASSYGGAYGYTF. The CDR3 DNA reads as TGTGCCAGCAGTTACGGGGGGGCCTATGGCTACACCTTC.

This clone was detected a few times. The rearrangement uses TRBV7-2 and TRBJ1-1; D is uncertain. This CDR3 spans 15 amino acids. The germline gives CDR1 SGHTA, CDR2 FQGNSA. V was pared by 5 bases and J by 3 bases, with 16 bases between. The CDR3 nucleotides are TGTGCCAGCAGCCGTAAGCCCGGGTTGGACACTGAAGCTTTCTTT. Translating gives CASSRKPGLDTEAFF.

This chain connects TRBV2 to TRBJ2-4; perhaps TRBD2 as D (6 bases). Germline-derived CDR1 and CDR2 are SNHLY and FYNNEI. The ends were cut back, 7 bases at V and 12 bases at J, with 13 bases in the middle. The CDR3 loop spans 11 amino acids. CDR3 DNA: TGTGCCAGCACCGAACGGACTACTCAGTACTTC. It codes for CASTERTTQYF. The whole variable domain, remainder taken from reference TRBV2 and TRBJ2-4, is EPEVTQTPSHQVTQMGQEVILRCVPISNHLYFYWYRQILGQKVEFLVSFYNNEISEKSEIFDDQFSVERPDGSNFTLKIRSTKLEDSAMYFCASTERTTQYFGAGTRLSVL.

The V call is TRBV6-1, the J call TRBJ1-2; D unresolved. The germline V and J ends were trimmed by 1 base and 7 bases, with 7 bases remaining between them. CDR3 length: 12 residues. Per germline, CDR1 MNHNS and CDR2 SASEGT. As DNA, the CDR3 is TGTGCCAGCAGTGAAGTGGTGAGTGGCTACACCTTC. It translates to CASSEVVSGYTF.

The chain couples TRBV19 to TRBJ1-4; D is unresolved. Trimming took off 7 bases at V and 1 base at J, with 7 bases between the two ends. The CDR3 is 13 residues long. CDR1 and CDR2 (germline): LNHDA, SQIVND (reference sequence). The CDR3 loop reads CASIGETNEKLFF. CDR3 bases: TGTGCCAGTATCGGGGAAACTAATGAAAAACTGTTTTTT.

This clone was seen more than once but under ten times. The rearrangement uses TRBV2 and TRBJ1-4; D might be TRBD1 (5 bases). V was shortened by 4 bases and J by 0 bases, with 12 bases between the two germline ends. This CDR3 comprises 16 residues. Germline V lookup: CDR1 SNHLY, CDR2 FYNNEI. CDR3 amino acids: CASSADTVATNEKLFF. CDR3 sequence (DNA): TGTGCCAGCAGTGCGGACACGGTGGCAACTAATGAAAAACTGTTTTTT.

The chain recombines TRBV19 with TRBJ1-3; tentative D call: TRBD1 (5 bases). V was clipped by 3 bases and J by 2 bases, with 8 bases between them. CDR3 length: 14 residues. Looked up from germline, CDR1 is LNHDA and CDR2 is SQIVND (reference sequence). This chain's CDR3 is CASSIQTAGNTIYF. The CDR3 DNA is TGTGCCAGTAGTATCCAGACAGCTGGAAACACCATATATTTT.

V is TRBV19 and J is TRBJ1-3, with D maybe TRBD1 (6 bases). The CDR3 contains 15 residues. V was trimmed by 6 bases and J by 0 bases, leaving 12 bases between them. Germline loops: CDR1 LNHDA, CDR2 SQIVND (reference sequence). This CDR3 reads CASRTQGHSGNTIYF. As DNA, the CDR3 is TGTGCCAGTAGGACACAGGGCCACTCTGGAAACACCATATATTTT. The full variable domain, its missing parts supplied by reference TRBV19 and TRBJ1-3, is DGGITQSPKYLFRKEGQNVTLSCEQNLNHDAMYWYRQDPGQGLRLIYYSQIVNDFQKGDIAEGYSVSREKKESFPLTVTSAQKNPTAFYLCASRTQGHSGNTIYFGEGSWLTVV.

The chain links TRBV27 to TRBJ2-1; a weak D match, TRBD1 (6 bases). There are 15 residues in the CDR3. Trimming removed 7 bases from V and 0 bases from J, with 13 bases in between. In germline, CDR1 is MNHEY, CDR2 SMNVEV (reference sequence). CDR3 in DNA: TGTGCCAGCACCCCGGGACAACGCTCCTACAATGAGCAGTTCTTC. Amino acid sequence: CASTPGQRSYNEQFF.

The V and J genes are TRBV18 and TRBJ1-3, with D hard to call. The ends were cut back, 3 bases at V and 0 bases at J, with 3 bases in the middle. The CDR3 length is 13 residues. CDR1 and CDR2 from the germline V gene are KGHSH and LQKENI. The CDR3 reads CASSPPSGNTIYF. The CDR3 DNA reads TGTGCCAGCTCACCCCCCTCTGGAAACACCATATATTTT.

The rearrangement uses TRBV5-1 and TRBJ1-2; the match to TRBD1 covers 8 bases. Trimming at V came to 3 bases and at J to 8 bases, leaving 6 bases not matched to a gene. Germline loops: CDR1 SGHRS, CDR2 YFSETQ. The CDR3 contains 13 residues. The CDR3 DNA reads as TGCGCCAGCAGCTCGACAGGGGAAGGCGGCTACACCTTC. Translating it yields CASSSTGEGGYTF.

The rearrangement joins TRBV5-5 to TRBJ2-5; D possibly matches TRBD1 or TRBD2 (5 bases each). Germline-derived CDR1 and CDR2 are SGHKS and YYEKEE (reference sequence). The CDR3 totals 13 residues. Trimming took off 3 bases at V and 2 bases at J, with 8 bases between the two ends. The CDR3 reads CASSWDGQETQYF. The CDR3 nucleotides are TGTGCCAGCAGCTGGGACGGTCAAGAGACCCAGTACTTC.

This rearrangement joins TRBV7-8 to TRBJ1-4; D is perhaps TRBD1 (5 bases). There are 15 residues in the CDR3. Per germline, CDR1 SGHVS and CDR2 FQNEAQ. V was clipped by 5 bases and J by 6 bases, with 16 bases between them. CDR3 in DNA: TGTGCCAGCAGCACCCGGGGGGGTGGGGATGAAAAACTGTTTTTT. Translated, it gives CASSTRGGGDEKLFF.

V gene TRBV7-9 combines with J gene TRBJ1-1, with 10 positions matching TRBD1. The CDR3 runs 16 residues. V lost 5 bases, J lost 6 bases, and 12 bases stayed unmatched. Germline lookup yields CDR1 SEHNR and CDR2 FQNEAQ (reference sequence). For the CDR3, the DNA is TGTGCCAGCAGCGTCGACAGGGGGCGAGCGAAGGCTGAAGCTTTCTTT. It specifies CASSVDRGRAKAEAFF.

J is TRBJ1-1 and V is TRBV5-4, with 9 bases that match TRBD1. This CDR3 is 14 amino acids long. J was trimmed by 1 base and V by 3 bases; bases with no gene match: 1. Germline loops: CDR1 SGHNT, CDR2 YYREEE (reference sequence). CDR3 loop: CASSSDRGNTEAFF. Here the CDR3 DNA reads TGTGCCAGCAGCTCGGACAGGGGGAACACTGAAGCTTTCTTT.

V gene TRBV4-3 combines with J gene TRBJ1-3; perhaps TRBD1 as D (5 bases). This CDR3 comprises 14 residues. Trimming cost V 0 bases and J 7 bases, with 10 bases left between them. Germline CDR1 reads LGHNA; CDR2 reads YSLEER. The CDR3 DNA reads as TGCGCCAGCAGCCAAGACGGGGGGGGTAACACCATATATTTT. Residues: CASSQDGGGNTIYF.

CDR3 loop: CASSDDREVGKAKNIQYF. The CDR3 nucleotides are TGTGCCAGCAGTGACGACAGGGAGGTAGGGAAAGCCAAAAACATTCAGTACTTC. The chain links TRBV27 to TRBJ2-4; maybe TRBD1 (7 bases). The V end lost 5 bases, the J end lost 0 bases, and 20 bases lay between the germline ends. The CDR3 is made up of 18 amino acids. Germline V CDR1 and CDR2: MNHEY, SMNVEV (reference sequence).

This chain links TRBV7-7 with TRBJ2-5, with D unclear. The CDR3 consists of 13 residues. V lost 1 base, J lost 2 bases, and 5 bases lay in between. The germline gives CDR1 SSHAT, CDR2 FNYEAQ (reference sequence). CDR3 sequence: CASSLGQQETQYF. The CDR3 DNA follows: TGTGCCAGCAGCTTAGGGCAGCAAGAGACCCAGTACTTC. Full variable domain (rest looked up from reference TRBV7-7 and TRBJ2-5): GAGVSQSPRYKVTKRGQDVTLRCDPISSHATLYWYQQALGQGPEFLTYFNYEAQPDKSGLPSDRFSAERPEGSISTLTIQRTEQRDSAMYRCASSLGQQETQYFGPGTRLLVL.

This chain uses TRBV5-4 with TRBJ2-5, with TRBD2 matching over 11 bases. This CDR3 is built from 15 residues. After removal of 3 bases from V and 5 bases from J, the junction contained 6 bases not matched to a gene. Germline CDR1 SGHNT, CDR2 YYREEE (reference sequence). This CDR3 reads CASSSLTSGVETQYF. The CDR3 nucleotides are TGTGCCAGCAGCTCCCTGACTAGCGGGGTTGAGACCCAGTACTTC.

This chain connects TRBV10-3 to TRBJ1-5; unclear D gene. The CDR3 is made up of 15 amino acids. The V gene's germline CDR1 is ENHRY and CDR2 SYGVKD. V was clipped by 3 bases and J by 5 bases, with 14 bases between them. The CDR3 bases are TGTGCCATCAGTGAAGATCGGCTCTCGGATCAGCCCCAGCATTTT. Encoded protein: CAISEDRLSDQPQHF.

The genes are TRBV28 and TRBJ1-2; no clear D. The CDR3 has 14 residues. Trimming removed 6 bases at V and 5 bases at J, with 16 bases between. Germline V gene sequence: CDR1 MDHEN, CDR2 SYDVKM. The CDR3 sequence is CASSPSFNTYGYTF. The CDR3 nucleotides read TGTGCCAGCAGCCCGAGTTTTAACACTTATGGCTACACCTTC.

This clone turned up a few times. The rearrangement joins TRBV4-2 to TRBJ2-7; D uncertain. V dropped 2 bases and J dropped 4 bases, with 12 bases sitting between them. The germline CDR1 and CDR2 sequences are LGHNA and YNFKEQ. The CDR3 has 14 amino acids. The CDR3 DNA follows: TGTGCCAGCAGCCAACCCACCACACAATACGAGCAGTACTTC. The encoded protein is CASSQPTTQYEQYF.

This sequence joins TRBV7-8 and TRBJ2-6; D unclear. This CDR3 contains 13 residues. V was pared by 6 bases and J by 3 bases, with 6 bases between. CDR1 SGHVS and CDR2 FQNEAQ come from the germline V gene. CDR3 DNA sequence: TGTGCCAGCAGTCCCTTTGGGGCCAACGTCCTGACTTTC. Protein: CASSPFGANVLTF.

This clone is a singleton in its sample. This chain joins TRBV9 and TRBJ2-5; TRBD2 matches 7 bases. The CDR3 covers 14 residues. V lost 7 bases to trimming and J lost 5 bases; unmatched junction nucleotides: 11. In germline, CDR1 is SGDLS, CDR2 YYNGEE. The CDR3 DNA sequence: TGTGCCAGCCGGAGGCGGACTAGTCTGGAGACCCAGTACTTC. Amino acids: CASRRRTSLETQYF.

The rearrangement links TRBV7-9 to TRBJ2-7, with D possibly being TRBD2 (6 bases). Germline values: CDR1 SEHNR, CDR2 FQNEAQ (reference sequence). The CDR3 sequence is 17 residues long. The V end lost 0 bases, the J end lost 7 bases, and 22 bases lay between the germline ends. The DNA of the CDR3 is TGTGCCAGCAGCTTAGCTTTCGTGCGGGACTCCATTGGGGAGCAGTACTTC. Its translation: CASSLAFVRDSIGEQYF.

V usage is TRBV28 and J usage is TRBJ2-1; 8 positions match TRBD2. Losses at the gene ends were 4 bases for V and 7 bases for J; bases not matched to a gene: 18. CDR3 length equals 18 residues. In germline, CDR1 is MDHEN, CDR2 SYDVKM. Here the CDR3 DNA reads TGTGCCAGCAGTTCCCCCCTTGGAGGTAGCGGGGCTAGTAATGAGCAGTTCTTC. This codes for CASSSPLGGSGASNEQFF.

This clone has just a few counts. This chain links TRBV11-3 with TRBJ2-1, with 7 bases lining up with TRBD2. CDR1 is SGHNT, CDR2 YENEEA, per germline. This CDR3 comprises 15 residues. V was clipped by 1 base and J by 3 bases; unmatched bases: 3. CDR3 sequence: CASSLGGGLYNEQFF. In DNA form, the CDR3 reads TGTGCCAGCAGCTTAGGGGGGGGACTCTACAATGAGCAGTTCTTC.

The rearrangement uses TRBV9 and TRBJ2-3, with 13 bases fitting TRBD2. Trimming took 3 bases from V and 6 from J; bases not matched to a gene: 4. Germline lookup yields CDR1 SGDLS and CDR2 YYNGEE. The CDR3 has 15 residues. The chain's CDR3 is CASSARTSGSDTQYF. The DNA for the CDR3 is TGTGCCAGCAGCGCCCGGACTAGCGGGAGCGATACGCAGTATTTT.

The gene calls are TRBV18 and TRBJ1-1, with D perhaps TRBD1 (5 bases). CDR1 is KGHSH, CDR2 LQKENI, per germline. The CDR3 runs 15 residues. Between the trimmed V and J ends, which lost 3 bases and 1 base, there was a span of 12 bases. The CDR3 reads CASSPSGTGNTEAFF. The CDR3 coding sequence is TGTGCCAGCTCACCCTCCGGGACTGGGAACACTGAAGCTTTCTTT.

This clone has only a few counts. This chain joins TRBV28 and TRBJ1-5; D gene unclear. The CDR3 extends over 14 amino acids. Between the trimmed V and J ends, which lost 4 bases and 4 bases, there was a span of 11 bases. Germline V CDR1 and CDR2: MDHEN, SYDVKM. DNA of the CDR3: TGTGCCAGCAGTTCCATTATGGGAAATCAGCCCCAGCATTTT. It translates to CASSSIMGNQPQHF.

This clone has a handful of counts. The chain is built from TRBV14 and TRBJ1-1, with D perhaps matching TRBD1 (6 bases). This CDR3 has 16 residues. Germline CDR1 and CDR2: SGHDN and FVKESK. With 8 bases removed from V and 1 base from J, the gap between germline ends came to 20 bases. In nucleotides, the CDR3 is TGTGCCAGCTCCTCGGACAGCGAATACCAGAACACTGAAGCTTTCTTT. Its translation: CASSSDSEYQNTEAFF.